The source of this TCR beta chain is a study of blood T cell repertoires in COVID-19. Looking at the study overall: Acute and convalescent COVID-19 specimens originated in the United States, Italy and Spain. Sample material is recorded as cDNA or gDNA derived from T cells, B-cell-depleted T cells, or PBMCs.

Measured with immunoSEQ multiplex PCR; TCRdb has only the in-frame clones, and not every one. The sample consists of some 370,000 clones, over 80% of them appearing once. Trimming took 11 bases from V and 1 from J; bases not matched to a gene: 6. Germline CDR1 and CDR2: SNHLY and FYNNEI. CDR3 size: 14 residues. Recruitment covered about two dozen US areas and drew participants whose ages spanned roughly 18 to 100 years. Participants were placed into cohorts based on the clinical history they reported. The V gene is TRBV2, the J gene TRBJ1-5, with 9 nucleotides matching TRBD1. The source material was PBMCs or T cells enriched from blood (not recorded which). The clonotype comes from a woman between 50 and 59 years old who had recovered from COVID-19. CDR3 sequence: CAGSGTGSNQPQHF. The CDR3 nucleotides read TGTGCCGGCTCCGGGACAGGGAGCAATCAGCCCCAGCATTTT.